This T cell receptor beta chain was sequenced in a study of T cell repertoires in cytomegalovirus infection. Study information: A matching HLA type, together with CMV infection, was signaled by public TCR beta signatures. Study findings and constraints: The ex vivo response was dominated by HLA-C-restricted CMV-specific TCR beta clonotypes. Carriers of CMV and the relevant HLA type were discriminated by public TCR beta frequency.

This clonotype was seen a few times. Its target is not known. J lost 4 bases, V lost 4 bases, and 8 bases had no gene match. Germline V gene data show CDR1 as SGHNT and CDR2 as YYREEE (reference sequence). The CDR3 contains 15 residues. One entry per CDR3 protein results from TCRdb running MiXCR on the reads. The sample holds 300,000 to 400,000 distinct CDR3 sequences, less than 20% seen once. The gene calls are TRBV5-4 and TRBJ1-3, with TRBD1 matching 7 bases. This clonotype originated in a human donor in good health (CMV status not recorded). Some clones in this sample may be carry-over from other donors' samples. The specimen was PBMCs. CDR3: CASSLPGTEGNTIYF. In DNA form, the CDR3 reads TGTGCCAGCAGCCTACCTGGGACAGAAGGAAACACCATATATTTT. The whole variable domain, filled in from reference TRBV5-4 and TRBJ1-3, reads ETGVTQSPTHLIKTRGQQVTLRCSSQSGHNTVSWYQQALGQGPQFIFQYYREEENGRGNFPPRFSGLQFPNYSSELNVNALELDDSALYLCASSLPGTEGNTIYFGEGSWLTVV.